This T cell receptor (beta chain) was profiled in a study of blood T cell repertoires in COVID-19. Study overall: PBMCs, B-cell-depleted T cells, or T cells were the source of the cDNA or gDNA that made up the material.

As originally analysed: Reference gene primer amplification gave nucleated cell count estimates. Only in-frame clones appear in the TCRdb table, and some are missing; sequencing was by immunoSEQ multiplex PCR. From that table come the V and J calls and clone size; the DNA was used to work out D and trimming. The sample consists of approximately 130,000 clones, approximately 86% of them appearing once. Germline-derived CDR1 and CDR2 are LGHDT and YNNKEL (reference sequence). J lost 3 bases, V lost 5 bases, and 5 bases had no gene match. This CDR3 comprises 16 residues. Sequencing was done on a sample of peripheral blood. The clonotype originates from a woman in her fifties or sixties who had recovered from COVID-19. V usage is TRBV3-1 (or the pseudogene TRBV3-2) and J usage is TRBJ2-3; 13 nucleotides align to TRBD2. The CDR3 bases are TGTGCCAGCAGCTTACTAGCGGGGGGGTTTACAGATACGCAGTATTTT. It codes for CASSLLAGGFTDTQYF.